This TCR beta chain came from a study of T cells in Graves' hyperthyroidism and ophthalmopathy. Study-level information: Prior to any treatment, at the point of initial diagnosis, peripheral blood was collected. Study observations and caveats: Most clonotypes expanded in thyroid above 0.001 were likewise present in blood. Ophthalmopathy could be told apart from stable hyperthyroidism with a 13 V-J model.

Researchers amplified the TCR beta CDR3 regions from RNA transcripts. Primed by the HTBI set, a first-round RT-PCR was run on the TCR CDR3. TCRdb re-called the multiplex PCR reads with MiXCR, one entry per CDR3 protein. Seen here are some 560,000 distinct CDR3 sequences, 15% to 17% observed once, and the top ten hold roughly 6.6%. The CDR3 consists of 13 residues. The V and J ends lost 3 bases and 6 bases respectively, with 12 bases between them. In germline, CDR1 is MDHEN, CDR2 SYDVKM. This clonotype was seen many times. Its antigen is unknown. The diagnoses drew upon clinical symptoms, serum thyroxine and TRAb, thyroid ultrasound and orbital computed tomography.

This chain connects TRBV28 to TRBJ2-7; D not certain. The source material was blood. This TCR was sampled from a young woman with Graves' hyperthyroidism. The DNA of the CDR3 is TGTGCCAGCAGTTTGTTGGGCGACTTCGAGCAGTACTTC. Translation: CASSLLGDFEQYF.